Below, 12 T cell receptor beta chains from the same sample are listed, as sequenced in a study of identical twins. TCRdb independently ran MiXCR on the 5' RACE reads; one entry per CDR3 protein. Among 1,800,000 or so distinct CDR3 sequences listed, around 33% were seen once. The sequenced sample consisted of cord blood. These receptors were obtained from a newborn girl in good health.

This clonotype was found many times. The rearrangement joins TRBV11-2 to TRBJ2-7; D may be TRBD1 (5 bases). This CDR3 comprises 13 residues. V shed 2 bases and J shed 2 bases, with 7 bases lying between them. Germline V gene sequence: CDR1 SGHAT, CDR2 FQNNGV. In nucleotides, the CDR3 is TGTGCCAGCAGCTTAACGGACACCTACGAGCAGTACTTC. This translates into CASSLTDTYEQYF.

This clonotype showed up just a few times. V gene TRBV4-1 combines with J gene TRBJ2-3; 9 bases agree with TRBD2. The V gene's germline CDR1 is MGHRA and CDR2 YSYEKL. This CDR3 spans 17 amino acids. J was trimmed by 0 bases and V by 4 bases; bases with no gene match: 8. The CDR3 spells CASSLARLAVSTDTQYF. Written as DNA, the CDR3 is TGCGCCAGCAGCCTCGCCCGACTAGCGGTTAGCACAGATACGCAGTATTTT.

This clonotype occurred many times. V and J are TRBV12-3 or TRBV12-4 and TRBJ1-2; D gene ambiguous. The length of the CDR3 is 12 residues. The V end lost 2 bases, the J end lost 11 bases, and 12 bases lay between the germline ends. The DNA of the CDR3 is TGTGCCAGCAGTTTATGGGCCTTAGGATACACCTTC. It specifies CASSLWALGYTF.

The table lists this clonotype with a few counts. The chain couples TRBV3-1 to TRBJ2-7; 10 bases fit TRBD1. The CDR3 has 18 residues. V was clipped by 1 base and J by 4 bases; unmatched bases: 13. Germline V gives CDR1 LGHDT, CDR2 YNNKEL (reference sequence). The CDR3 nucleotides are TGTGCCAGCAGCCAAGTGGTTTGGCCGGGACAGGGGTTTTACGAGCAGTACTTC. Protein sequence: CASSQVVWPGQGFYEQYF.

This clonotype was seen more than once but under ten times. The chain combines TRBV2 with TRBJ2-1; D remains ambiguous. Looked up from germline, CDR1 is SNHLY and CDR2 is FYNNEI. This CDR3 has 12 amino acids. Trimming pared 6 bases from V and 3 bases from J, leaving 6 bases between. Here the CDR3 reads CASRPHYNEQFF. Written as DNA, the CDR3 is TGTGCCAGCAGACCTCACTACAATGAGCAGTTCTTC.

This clonotype was detected many times. CDR3 residues: CASSLGGALTSTDTQYF. Here the CDR3 DNA reads TGTGCCAGCAGCTTAGGAGGGGCATTAACTAGCACAGATACGCAGTATTTT. This sequence joins TRBV7-2 and TRBJ2-3; D possibly uses TRBD1 or TRBD2 (5 bases each). This CDR3 has 17 amino acids. CDR1 SGHTA and CDR2 FQGNSA come from the germline V gene. V lost 1 base and J lost 0, with 14 bases in between.

DNA of the CDR3: TGTGCCACCACGGGGGCCTCCTACGAGCAGTACTTC. Residues: CATTGASYEQYF. The V and J genes are TRBV6-6 and TRBJ2-7; the D call may be TRBD1 or TRBD2 (6 bases each). V lost 10 bases and J 0 bases, leaving 10 bases between the germline ends. Germline V gene data show CDR1 as MNHNY and CDR2 as SVGAGI (reference sequence). The CDR3 is made up of 12 amino acids.

The chain carries TRBV7-9 and TRBJ2-3, with 8 positions matching TRBD1. CDR3 size: 15 residues. The germline gives CDR1 SEHNR, CDR2 FQNEAQ (reference sequence). Losses at the gene ends were 8 bases for V and 2 bases for J; bases not matched to a gene: 9. CDR3 loop: CASALQGADTDTQYF. The CDR3 DNA reads as TGTGCCAGCGCCCTCCAGGGGGCCGACACAGATACGCAGTATTTT. The full variable domain, completed using reference TRBV7-9 and TRBJ2-3, is DTGVSQNPRHKITKRGQNVTFRCDPISEHNRLYWYRQTLGQGPEFLTYFQNEAQLEKSRLLSDRFSAERPKGSFSTLEIQRTEQGDSAMYLCASALQGADTDTQYFGPGTRLTVL.

The rearrangement links TRBV20-1 to TRBJ2-1; D not resolved. The germline V gene encodes CDR1 DFQATT and CDR2 SNEGSKA (reference sequence). The length of the CDR3 is 13 residues. The V end lost 2 bases, the J end lost 9 bases, and 14 bases lay between the germline ends. The CDR3, as DNA: TGCAGTGCTAGACACATTAATATCATTGAGCAGTTCTTC. Its translation is CSARHINIIEQFF.

This clonotype was detected a few times. This rearrangement joins TRBV28 to TRBJ2-3; D is ambiguous. V shed 2 bases and J shed 6 bases, with 15 bases lying between them. The germline gives CDR1 MDHEN, CDR2 SYDVKM. The CDR3 consists of 15 residues. The CDR3 sequence is CASSLRSRARDTQYF. The CDR3 DNA sequence: TGTGCCAGCAGTTTACGGTCACGGGCCCGTGATACGCAGTATTTT.

The chain recombines TRBV12-3 or TRBV12-4 with TRBJ2-4, with TRBD1 matching over 8 bases. This CDR3 contains 16 residues. With V trimmed by 5 bases and J by 13 bases, 19 bases remained unmatched. The chain's CDR3 is CASSPTGGYPYNEQYF. CDR3 nucleotide sequence: TGTGCCAGCAGTCCAACAGGGGGTTACCCCTACAATGAGCAGTACTTC.

The chain has TRBV5-1 and TRBJ2-7; the D gene is possibly TRBD1 (5 bases). This CDR3 has 14 residues. Germline assignment: CDR1 SGHRS and CDR2 YFSETQ. V shed 0 bases and J shed 6 bases, with 13 bases lying between them. Here the CDR3 reads CASSLEGQRSEQYF. The CDR3, as DNA: TGCGCCAGCAGCTTGGAGGGGCAGAGGAGCGAGCAGTACTTC.